The text below deals with one TCR beta chain. Its matching antigen is unknown. This sample was included in a study of T cell responses to AZD1222 COVID-19 vaccine. Study observations and caveats: In the spike-specific TCR repertoire, nearly half reportedly target unmutated variant regions.

Investigators merged groups given second doses at roughly 4 or roughly 12 weeks. The CDR3 has 16 amino acids. V lost 7 bases to trimming and J lost 9 bases; unmatched junction nucleotides: 16. Germline V CDR1 and CDR2: MDHEN, SYDVKM. Generated by immunoSEQ multiplex PCR, the TCRdb table keeps only in-frame clones and is missing some. The table shows 95,000 to 100,000 clones, with around 87% occurring only once. This sample comprised peripheral blood, obtained 28 days after the second AZD1222 dose. This chain joins TRBV28 and TRBJ2-1; the match to TRBD2 covers 9 bases. The origin of this receptor is an adult who received the AZD1222 COVID-19 vaccine. CDR3 amino acids: CASTKDGGRARGEQFF. In DNA, the CDR3 is TGTGCCAGCACTAAGGACGGCGGGAGGGCAAGGGGTGAGCAGTTCTTC.